This record covers a single TCR beta chain. The sample comes from a study of control samples from healthy donors and cancer patients. The table came from immunoSEQ multiplex PCR; TCRdb's copy has only in-frame clones and leaves some out. The profile shows over 150,000 clones, 85% to 95% of them singletons. CDR1 is SGHTS, CDR2 YDEGEE, per germline. The CDR3 runs 19 residues. V was pared by 1 base and J by 7 bases, with 26 bases between. The specimen was blood. The V and J genes are TRBV5-8 and TRBJ1-4, with a weak D call TRBD1 (6 bases). The sequence derives from a man aged 18 to 30 in good health. The CDR3 nucleotides are TGTGCCAGCAGCTTGAACGGGGGCCCCCCCGACGTGCTAGGTGAAAAACTGTTTTTT. Translated, it gives CASSLNGGPPDVLGEKLFF.